This record covers a single T cell receptor beta chain. The CDR3 consists of 13 residues. V gave up 8 bases and J gave up 3 bases, with 12 bases separating them. CDR1 KGHSH and CDR2 LQKENI come from the germline V gene. This table comes from immunoSEQ multiplex PCR, and its TCRdb copy is limited to in-frame clones, with some not included. This table has fewer than 250,000 clones, roughly four fifths appearing once. The sample belongs to a study of blood T cell repertoires in COVID-19. About the research overall: Nucleic acid was either cDNA or gDNA, and it came from T cells, B-cell-depleted T cells, or PBMCs.

Participants were aged about 18 to 89 years from roughly 25 US areas. V and J are TRBV18 and TRBJ2-3, with TRBD1 as a possible D gene (6 bases). The TCR sequence derives from a man in his 60s who had recovered from COVID-19. The sequenced sample consisted of PBMCs or T cells enriched from blood (not recorded which). As DNA, the CDR3 is TGTGCCAGCGGGGGAAGGGGGACAGATACGCAGTATTTT. This translates into CASGGRGTDTQYF.